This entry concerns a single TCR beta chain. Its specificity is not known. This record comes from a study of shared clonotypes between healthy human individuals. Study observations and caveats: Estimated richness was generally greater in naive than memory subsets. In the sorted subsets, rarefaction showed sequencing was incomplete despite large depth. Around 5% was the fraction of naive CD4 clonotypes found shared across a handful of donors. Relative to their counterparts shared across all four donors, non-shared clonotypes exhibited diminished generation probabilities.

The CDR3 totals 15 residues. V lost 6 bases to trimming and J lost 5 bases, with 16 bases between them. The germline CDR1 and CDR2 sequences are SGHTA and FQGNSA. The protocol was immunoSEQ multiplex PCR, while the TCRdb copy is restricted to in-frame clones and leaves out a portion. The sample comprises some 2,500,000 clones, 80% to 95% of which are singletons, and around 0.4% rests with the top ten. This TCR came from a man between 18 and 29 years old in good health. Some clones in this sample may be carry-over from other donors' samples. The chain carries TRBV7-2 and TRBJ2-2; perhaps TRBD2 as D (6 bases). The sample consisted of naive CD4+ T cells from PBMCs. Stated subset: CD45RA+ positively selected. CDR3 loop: CASRPLIAGTGELFF. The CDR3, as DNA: TGTGCCAGCAGACCATTGATTGCGGGGACCGGGGAGCTGTTTTTT.